This TCR beta chain appears in the sequencing data of a study of CD8 T cells in ankylosing spondylitis. Study-wide results and limits: Disease-linked clones displayed a CD8+ phenotype and appeared relatively rarely in peripheral blood. It appeared that ankylosing spondylitis blood was characterized by a TCR beta motif of roughly 8 highly homologous variants.

Libraries of TCR beta came from quantitative 5'-RACE with molecular barcodes. TCRdb re-called the 5' RACE reads through MiXCR, storing one row per CDR3 protein. Seen here are fewer than 550,000 distinct CDR3 sequences, roughly 5.3% observed once, and the top ten hold around 3.5%. This clonotype has a count of ten or more. Its target is unknown. The CDR3 length is 14 residues. Germline V gene sequence: CDR1 LNHNV, CDR2 YYDKDF (reference sequence). Trimming removed 0 bases at V and 5 bases at J, with 10 bases between. The sequencing sample was made of blood, either unsorted or a sorted T cell fraction (not recorded which). The chain combines TRBV15 with TRBJ1-2; D uncertain. The TCR sequence derives from a male donor with ankylosing spondylitis. CDR3 region: CATSRDRYFYGYTF. The CDR3 DNA reads as TGTGCCACCAGCAGAGATAGATATTTTTATGGCTACACCTTC.